Listed below are T cell receptor beta chains from one sample, sequenced in a study of T-cell memory formation after mild COVID-19. TCRdb independently ran MiXCR on the 5' RACE reads; one entry per CDR3 protein. The profile shows 150,000 to 200,000 distinct CDR3 sequences, around 15% of them singletons. Sequences were obtained from PBMCs or a T cell subset sorted from them (not recorded which). All receptors derive from an adult woman who had mild COVID-19 (a few samples of this study predate the infection). Cell type and time point are not known. Each CDR3 is given with its conserved first and last residue. A D gene is named only where the DNA matches it firmly. For some rows the clone size is stated as once, few or many, or as a class when expanded; others skip it.

clone_size: few
d_call: NA
j_call: TRBJ2-3
v_call: TRBV18
cdr3_aa: CASSPGRGGSGDTQYF
cdr3_nt: TGTGCCAGCTCACCAGGCAGGGGCGGGAGCGGAGATACGCAGTATTTT

clone_size: NA
d_call: NA
j_call: TRBJ2-3
v_call: TRBV19
cdr3_aa: CASSYEADGTDTQYF
cdr3_nt: TGTGCCAGTAGTTATGAAGCAGACGGCACAGATACGCAGTATTTT

clone_size: few
d_call: NA
j_call: TRBJ2-1
v_call: TRBV15
cdr3_aa: CATSPSTRNNEQFF
cdr3_nt: TGTGCCACCAGCCCCTCCACTAGAAACAATGAGCAGTTCTTC

clone_size: NA
d_call: NA
j_call: TRBJ2-1
v_call: TRBV5-1
cdr3_aa: CASSAGSSYNEQFF
cdr3_nt: TGCGCCAGCAGTGCAGGAAGCTCCTACAATGAGCAGTTCTTC

clone_size: NA
d_call: TRBD1
j_call: TRBJ2-5
v_call: TRBV19
cdr3_aa: CASRPGQGWETQYF
cdr3_nt: TGTGCCAGTCGGCCGGGACAGGGATGGGAGACCCAGTACTTC

clone_size: many
d_call: TRBD1
j_call: TRBJ2-3
v_call: TRBV27
cdr3_aa: CASKGQGAITGTQYF
cdr3_nt: TGTGCCAGCAAAGGACAGGGGGCGATAACGGGTACGCAGTATTTT

clone_size: NA
d_call: NA
j_call: TRBJ2-6
v_call: TRBV24-1
cdr3_aa: CATSESHYSGANVLTF
cdr3_nt: TGTGCCACCAGTGAATCCCATTACTCTGGGGCCAACGTCCTGACTTTC

clone_size: NA
d_call: TRBD2
j_call: TRBJ2-7
v_call: TRBV29-1
cdr3_aa: CSVTTGGRGYEQYF
cdr3_nt: TGCAGCGTCACAACCGGGGGGAGAGGCTACGAGCAGTACTTC

clone_size: few
d_call: NA
j_call: TRBJ1-2
v_call: TRBV6-5
cdr3_aa: CASSYSTWDYGYTF
cdr3_nt: TGTGCCAGCAGTTACTCGACCTGGGACTATGGCTACACCTTC

clone_size: few
d_call: NA
j_call: TRBJ2-1
v_call: TRBV6-2/TRBV6-3
cdr3_aa: CATLRVNNEQFF
cdr3_nt: TGTGCCACACTCAGGGTTAACAATGAGCAGTTCTTC

clone_size: few
d_call: NA
j_call: TRBJ1-5
v_call: TRBV5-1
cdr3_aa: CASSLAGRLYSNQPQHF
cdr3_nt: TGCGCCAGCAGCTTGGCCGGGAGGCTTTATAGCAATCAGCCCCAGCATTTT

clone_size: once
d_call: NA
j_call: TRBJ2-7
v_call: TRBV27
cdr3_aa: CASSFEKGGEQYF
cdr3_nt: TGTGCCAGCAGTTTCGAGAAGGGGGGCGAGCAGTACTTC

clone_size: many
d_call: NA
j_call: TRBJ2-7
v_call: TRBV18
cdr3_aa: CASSRPSTAYEQYF
cdr3_nt: TGTGCCAGCTCACGACCCTCCACAGCCTACGAGCAGTACTTC

clone_size: NA
d_call: TRBD1
j_call: TRBJ2-5
v_call: TRBV29-1
cdr3_aa: CSVGGTGVAQETQYF
cdr3_nt: TGCAGCGTTGGAGGGACAGGGGTGGCACAAGAGACCCAGTACTTC

clone_size: many
d_call: TRBD2
j_call: TRBJ2-1
v_call: TRBV20-1
cdr3_aa: CSASPSGGAYEQFF
cdr3_nt: TGCAGTGCTAGTCCTAGCGGGGGGGCCTATGAGCAGTTCTTC

clone_size: NA
d_call: NA
j_call: TRBJ2-1
v_call: TRBV12-3/TRBV12-4
cdr3_aa: CASSLGRNNEQFF
cdr3_nt: TGTGCCAGCAGCCTGGGACGGAACAATGAGCAGTTCTTC

clone_size: few
d_call: NA
j_call: TRBJ2-1
v_call: TRBV20-1
cdr3_aa: CSASRDHEQFF
cdr3_nt: TGCAGTGCGTCTAGGGATCATGAGCAGTTCTTC

clone_size: NA
d_call: TRBD2
j_call: TRBJ2-5
v_call: TRBV3-1
cdr3_aa: CASGGTSGRRVETQYF
cdr3_nt: TGTGCCAGCGGGGGGACTAGCGGGAGGAGGGTGGAGACCCAGTACTTC

clone_size: NA
d_call: NA
j_call: TRBJ2-5
v_call: TRBV24-1
cdr3_aa: CATSDHFGTIGTQYF
cdr3_nt: TGTGCCACCAGTGATCACTTCGGGACAATCGGGACCCAGTACTTC